This T cell receptor beta chain was identified in a study of blood T cell repertoires in COVID-19. Study-level information: Collection of acute and convalescent COVID-19 samples took place in the United States, Italy and Spain. In each case, the material was cDNA or gDNA derived from T cells, B-cell-depleted T cells, or PBMCs.

Original processing methods: Amplification with reference gene primers provided the estimates of nucleated cell counts. The data were produced by immunoSEQ multiplex PCR, yet TCRdb's version contains in-frame clones alone and is incomplete. V and J calls and clone size come straight from that table; D and trimming were deduced from the DNA. The sample lists roughly 290,000 clones, nearly 90% seen once, with approximately 1.5% in the top ten. The junction had 13 bases not matched to a gene; V was cut back by 5 bases and J by 5 bases. The germline V gene has CDR1 MNHEY and CDR2 SMNVEV (reference sequence). This CDR3 comprises 17 residues.

The receptor was isolated from a woman aged 18-29 years with acute COVID-19. The V call is TRBV27, the J call TRBJ1-5, with 9 bases fitting TRBD1. Sequencing was performed on PBMCs or T cells enriched from blood (not recorded which). This CDR3 reads CASSPISGQGVYQPQHF. Written as DNA, the CDR3 is TGTGCCAGCAGTCCGATATCGGGACAGGGCGTATATCAGCCCCAGCATTTT.